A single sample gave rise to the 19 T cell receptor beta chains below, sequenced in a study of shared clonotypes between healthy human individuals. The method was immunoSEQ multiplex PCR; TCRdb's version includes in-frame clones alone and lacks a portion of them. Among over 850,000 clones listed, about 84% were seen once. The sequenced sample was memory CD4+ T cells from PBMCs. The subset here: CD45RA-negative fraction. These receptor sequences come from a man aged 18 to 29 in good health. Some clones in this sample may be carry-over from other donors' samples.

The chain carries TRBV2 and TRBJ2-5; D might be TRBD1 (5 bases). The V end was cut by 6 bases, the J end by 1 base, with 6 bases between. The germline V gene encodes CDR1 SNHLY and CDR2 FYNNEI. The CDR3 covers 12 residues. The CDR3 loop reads CASRTVQETQYF. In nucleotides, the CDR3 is TGTGCCAGCAGGACAGTCCAAGAGACCCAGTACTTC.

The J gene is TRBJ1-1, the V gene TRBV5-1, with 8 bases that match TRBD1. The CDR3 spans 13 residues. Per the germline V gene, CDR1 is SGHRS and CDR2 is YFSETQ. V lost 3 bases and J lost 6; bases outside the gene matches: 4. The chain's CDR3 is CASSSGQAAEAFF. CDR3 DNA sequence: TGCGCCAGCAGCTCGGGACAGGCCGCTGAAGCTTTCTTT.

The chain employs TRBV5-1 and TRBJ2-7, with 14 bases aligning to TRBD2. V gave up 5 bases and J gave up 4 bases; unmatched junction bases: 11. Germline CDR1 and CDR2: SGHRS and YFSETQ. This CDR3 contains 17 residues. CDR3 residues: CASRPGTSGSVLYEQYF. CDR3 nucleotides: TGCGCCAGCAGACCCGGGACTAGCGGGAGTGTTCTGTACGAGCAGTACTTC.

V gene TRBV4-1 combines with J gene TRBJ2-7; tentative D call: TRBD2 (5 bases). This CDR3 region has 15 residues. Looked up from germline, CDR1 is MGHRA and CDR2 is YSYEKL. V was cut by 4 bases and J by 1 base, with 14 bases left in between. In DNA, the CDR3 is TGCGCCAGCAGCCCGCGGGTCGGAGGTTCCTACGAGCAGTACTTC. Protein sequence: CASSPRVGGSYEQYF.

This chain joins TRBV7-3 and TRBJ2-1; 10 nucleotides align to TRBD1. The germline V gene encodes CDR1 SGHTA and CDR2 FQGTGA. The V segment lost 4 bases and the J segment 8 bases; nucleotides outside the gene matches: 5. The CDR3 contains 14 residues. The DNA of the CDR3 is TGTGCCAGCAGCTATCAGACAGGGGGCGATGAGCAGTTCTTC. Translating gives CASSYQTGGDEQFF. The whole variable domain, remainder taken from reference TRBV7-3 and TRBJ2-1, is GAGVSQTPSNKVTEKGKYVELRCDPISGHTALYWYRQSLGQGPEFLIYFQGTGAADDSGLPNDRFFAVRPEGSVSTLKIQRTERGDSAVYLCASSYQTGGDEQFFGPGTRLTVL.

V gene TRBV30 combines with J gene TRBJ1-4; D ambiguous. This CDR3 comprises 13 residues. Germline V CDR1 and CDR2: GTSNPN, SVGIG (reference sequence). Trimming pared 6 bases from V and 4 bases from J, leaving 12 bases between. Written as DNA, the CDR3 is TGTGCCTGCAAGGCAGCCTTTAATGAAAAACTGTTTTTT. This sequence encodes CACKAAFNEKLFF.

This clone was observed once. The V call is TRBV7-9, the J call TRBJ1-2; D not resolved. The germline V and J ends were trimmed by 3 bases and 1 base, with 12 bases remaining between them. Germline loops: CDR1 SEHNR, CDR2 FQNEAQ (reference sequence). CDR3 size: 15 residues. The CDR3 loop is CASSFMAGGNYGYTF. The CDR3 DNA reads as TGTGCCAGCAGCTTTATGGCAGGAGGTAACTATGGCTACACCTTC.

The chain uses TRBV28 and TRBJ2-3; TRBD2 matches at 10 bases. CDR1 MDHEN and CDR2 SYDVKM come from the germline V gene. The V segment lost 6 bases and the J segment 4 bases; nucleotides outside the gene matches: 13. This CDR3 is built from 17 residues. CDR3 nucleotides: TGTGCCAGCAGAGGAGGGGCTAGCGGGAGCTGGGCAGATACGCAGTATTTT. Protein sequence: CASRGGASGSWADTQYF.

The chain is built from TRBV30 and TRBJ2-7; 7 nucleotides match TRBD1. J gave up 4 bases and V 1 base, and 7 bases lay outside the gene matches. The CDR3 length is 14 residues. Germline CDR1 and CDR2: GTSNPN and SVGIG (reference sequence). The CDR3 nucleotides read TGTGCCTGGAGTGAGGGGGCGGGCGGTTACGAGCAGTACTTC. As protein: CAWSEGAGGYEQYF.

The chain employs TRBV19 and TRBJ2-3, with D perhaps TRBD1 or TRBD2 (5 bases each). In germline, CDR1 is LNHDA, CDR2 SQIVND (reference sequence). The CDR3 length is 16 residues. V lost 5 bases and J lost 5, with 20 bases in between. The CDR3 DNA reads TGTGCCAGTAGTTACCAGGGAGCCCGGGTGGGAGATACGCAGTATTTT. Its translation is CASSYQGARVGDTQYF.

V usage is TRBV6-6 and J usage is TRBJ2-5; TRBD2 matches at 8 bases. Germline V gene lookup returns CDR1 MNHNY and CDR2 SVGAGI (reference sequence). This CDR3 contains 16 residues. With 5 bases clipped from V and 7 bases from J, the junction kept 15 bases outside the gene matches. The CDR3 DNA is TGTGCCAGCAGTCCACTAGCGGAAAATTCGGTGGGGACCCAGTACTTC. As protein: CASSPLAENSVGTQYF.

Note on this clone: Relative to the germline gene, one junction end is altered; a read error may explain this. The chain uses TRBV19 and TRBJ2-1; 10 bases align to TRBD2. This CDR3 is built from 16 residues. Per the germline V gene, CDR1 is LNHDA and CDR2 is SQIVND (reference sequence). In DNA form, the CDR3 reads TGTGCCAGTACTTCAACGGGGCTAGCGGGAGCCGGGGGTTTGGTCTTC. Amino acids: CASTSTGLAGAGGLVF. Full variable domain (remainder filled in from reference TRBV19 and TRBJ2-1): DGGITQSPKYLFRKEGQNVTLSCEQNLNHDAMYWYRQDPGQGLRLIYYSQIVNDFQKGDIAEGYSVSREKKESFPLTVTSAQKNPTAFYLCASTSTGLAGAGGLVFGPGTRLTVL.

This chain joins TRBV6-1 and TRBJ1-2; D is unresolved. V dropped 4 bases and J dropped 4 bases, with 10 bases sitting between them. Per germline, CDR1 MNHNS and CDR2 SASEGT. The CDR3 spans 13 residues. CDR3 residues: CASSVSDLYGYTF. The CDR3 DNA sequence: TGTGCCAGCAGTGTTTCGGACCTCTATGGCTACACCTTC.

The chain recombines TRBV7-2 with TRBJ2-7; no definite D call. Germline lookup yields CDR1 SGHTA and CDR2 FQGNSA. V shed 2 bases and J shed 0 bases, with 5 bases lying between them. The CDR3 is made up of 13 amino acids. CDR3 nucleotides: TGTGCCAGCAGCTTATGGGCCTCCTACGAGCAGTACTTC. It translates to CASSLWASYEQYF.

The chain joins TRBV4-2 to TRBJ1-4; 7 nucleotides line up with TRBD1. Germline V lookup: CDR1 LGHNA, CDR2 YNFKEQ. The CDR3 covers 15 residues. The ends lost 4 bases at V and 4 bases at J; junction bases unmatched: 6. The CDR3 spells CASSPRQGNNEKLFF. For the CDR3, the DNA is TGTGCCAGCAGCCCCCGACAGGGTAATAATGAAAAACTGTTTTTT.

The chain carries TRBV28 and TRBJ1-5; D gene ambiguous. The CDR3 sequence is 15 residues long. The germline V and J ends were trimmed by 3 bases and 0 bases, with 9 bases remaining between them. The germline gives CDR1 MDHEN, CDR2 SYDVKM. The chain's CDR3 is CASSFLDTSNQPQHF. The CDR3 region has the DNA TGTGCCAGCAGTTTTCTCGATACTAGCAATCAGCCCCAGCATTTT.

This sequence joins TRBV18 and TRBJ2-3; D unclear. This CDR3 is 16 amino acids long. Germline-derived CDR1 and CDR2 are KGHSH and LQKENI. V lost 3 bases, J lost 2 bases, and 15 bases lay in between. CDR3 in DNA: TGTGCCAGCTCACCTACCCCTACAGCGTTCACAGATACGCAGTATTTT. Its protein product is CASSPTPTAFTDTQYF.

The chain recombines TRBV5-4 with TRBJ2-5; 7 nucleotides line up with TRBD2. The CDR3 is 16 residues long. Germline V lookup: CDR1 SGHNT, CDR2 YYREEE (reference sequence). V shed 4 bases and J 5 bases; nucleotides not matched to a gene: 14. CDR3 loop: CASSIRGRGERETQYF. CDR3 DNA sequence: TGTGCCAGCAGCATTCGCGGGAGAGGGGAGCGGGAGACCCAGTACTTC.

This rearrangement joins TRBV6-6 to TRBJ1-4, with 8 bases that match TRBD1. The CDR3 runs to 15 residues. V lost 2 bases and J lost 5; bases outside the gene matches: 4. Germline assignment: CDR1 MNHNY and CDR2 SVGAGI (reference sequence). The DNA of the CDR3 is TGTGCCAGCAGTTACCCAGGGGGCGAGAATGAAAAACTGTTTTTT. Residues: CASSYPGGENEKLFF.